This T cell receptor (beta chain) was observed in a study of blood T cell repertoires in COVID-19. As for the study in general: PBMCs, B-cell-depleted T cells, or T cells were the source of the cDNA or gDNA that made up the material.

In the study's own analysis: Nucleated cell number was recorded as an estimate derived from reference gene primer amplification. The protocol was immunoSEQ multiplex PCR, while the TCRdb copy is restricted to in-frame clones and leaves out a portion. V, J and clone size derive from that table, while D and trimming were established from the DNA sequence. In the table there are 110,000 to 150,000 clones, roughly 89% of which are singletons. The germline gives CDR1 MDHEN, CDR2 SYDVKM. The CDR3 is made up of 16 amino acids. Trimming took 6 bases from V and 0 from J, leaving 18 bases between them. The V and J genes are TRBV28 and TRBJ2-7; D possibly corresponds to TRBD1 (6 bases). The specimen was peripheral blood. The sequence was obtained from a man between 60 and 75 years old with active or convalescent COVID-19. As DNA, the CDR3 is TGTGCCAGCAGACCCAATACCGGGACACTCTCCTACGAGCAGTACTTC. Its translation is CASRPNTGTLSYEQYF.